The clone carrying this T cell receptor beta chain occurred once. What it binds is unknown. This sample is part of a study of T cell responses to AZD1222 COVID-19 vaccine. The overall study: Some second doses came at about 4 weeks and others at about 12 weeks; these were pooled. Study-level points and caveats: Donors skewed white British and female; clonal diversity was possibly underestimated. Elevations in Spike-specific TCR breadth and depth followed administration of two AZD1222 doses. Spike was spanned by vaccine-associated CD4 TCRs, with dominance at 160-218 and 743-854.

Germline lookup yields CDR1 SGHKS and CDR2 YYEKEE (reference sequence). The CDR3 runs 11 residues. V gave up 0 bases and J gave up 4 bases, with 1 base separating them. Sequencing was performed with immunoSEQ multiplex PCR; in TCRdb, only in-frame clones are kept and a portion is missing. Of about 120,000 clones detected, about 85% appear once; the ten largest clones hold 5% to 7%. This clonotype originated in an adult in good health. The input for sequencing was peripheral blood, taken on day 0 of AZD1222 vaccination. The V call is TRBV5-5, the J call TRBJ1-2; no reliable D call. The CDR3 sequence is CASSLVYGYTF. In DNA form, the CDR3 reads TGTGCCAGCAGCTTGGTCTATGGCTACACCTTC.